These 22 T cell receptor beta chains were all obtained from the same sample, sequenced in a study of T cells in Graves' hyperthyroidism and ophthalmopathy. Amplification of TCR beta CDR3 regions used RNA as the template. Primed by the HTBI set, a first-round RT-PCR was run on the TCR CDR3. Via MiXCR, TCRdb re-called the multiplex PCR reads, giving one row per CDR3 protein. The sample lists approximately 520,000 distinct CDR3 sequences; roughly 24% were seen once. The sequencing input was blood. The receptors stem from a woman in her 30s with Graves' ophthalmopathy.

This clonotype was seen repeatedly, ten times or more. A much larger clone lies one base from this, so it may be a read error. The chain carries TRBV6-5 and TRBJ1-3; TRBD1 might be the D (6 bases). Germline V lookup: CDR1 MNHEY, CDR2 SVGAGI. This CDR3 region has 16 residues. CDR3 residues: CASSYRRGPYGTTIYF. The CDR3 nucleotides are TGTGCCAGCAGTTACCGCCGGGGGCCTTATGGAACCACCATATATTTT.

J is TRBJ2-5 and V is TRBV11-1; 7 positions agree with TRBD1. The V and J ends lost 6 bases and 0 bases, in that order; junction bases with no gene match: 7. The CDR3 consists of 15 residues. CDR1 and CDR2 from the germline V gene are SGHAT and FQDESV (reference sequence). The CDR3 here is CASRPDRDYQETQYF. CDR3 nucleotide sequence: TGTGCCAGCAGGCCTGACAGGGATTACCAAGAGACCCAGTACTTC.

This clonotype was counted ten times or more. The J gene is TRBJ1-5, the V gene TRBV4-1; unclear D gene. In germline, CDR1 is MGHRA, CDR2 YSYEKL. V was shortened by 0 bases and J by 4 bases, with 7 bases between the two germline ends. The CDR3 is made up of 14 amino acids. The CDR3 loop reads CASSQDDPNQPQHF. CDR3 coding DNA: TGCGCCAGCAGCCAAGACGACCCTAATCAGCCCCAGCATTTT.

This clonotype was counted many times. The gene calls are TRBV6-2 or TRBV6-3 and TRBJ1-1; TRBD1 is a possible D gene (5 bases). This CDR3 spans 12 amino acids. The V and J ends lost 5 bases and 7 bases respectively, with 11 bases between them. Germline V gene sequence: CDR1 MNHEY, CDR2 SVGEGT. CDR3 bases: TGTGCCAGCAGTACAACAGGTGTTGAAGCTTTCTTT. This sequence encodes CASSTTGVEAFF.

This clonotype was observed at least ten times. The J gene is TRBJ2-7, the V gene TRBV6-1; D unclear. Trimming pared 3 bases from V and 1 base from J, leaving 10 bases between. This CDR3 comprises 14 residues. CDR1 is MNHNS and CDR2 is SASEGT in the germline V gene. The CDR3 nucleotides read TGTGCCAGCAGTGACCCTCGGGCGTCCTACGAGCAGTACTTC. Protein: CASSDPRASYEQYF.

The sample holds many counts of this clonotype. The CDR3 DNA sequence: TGTGCCAGCAGGCCTGGGGTAGCGGGGACCACCTACGAGCAGTACTTC. Translation: CASRPGVAGTTYEQYF. V and J are TRBV12-3 or TRBV12-4 and TRBJ2-7; TRBD2 matches 8 bases. J was trimmed by 2 bases and V by 6 bases; bases with no gene match: 12. The CDR3 extends over 16 amino acids.

This clonotype was counted ten times or more. CDR3: CSARDWRSEQYF. As DNA, the CDR3 is TGCAGTGCTAGAGATTGGAGGTCGGAGCAGTACTTC. V gene TRBV20-1 combines with J gene TRBJ2-7; possible D gene TRBD2, 5 bases. The V gene lost 0 bases and the J gene lost 7 bases, with 10 bases spanning the gap. The CDR3 runs 12 residues. CDR1 and CDR2 from the germline V gene are DFQATT and SNEGSKA (reference sequence).

The chain links TRBV5-1 to TRBJ2-5; D is unclear. The CDR3 contains 14 residues. CDR1 is SGHRS and CDR2 is YFSETQ in the germline V gene. V lost 4 bases to trimming and J lost 5 bases, with 15 bases between them. The CDR3 reads CASSTRSIGETQYF. CDR3 DNA: TGCGCCAGCAGCACACGGTCAATTGGGGAGACCCAGTACTTC.

This clonotype was found many times. This rearrangement joins TRBV27 to TRBJ1-5; D unclear. CDR1 and CDR2 (germline): MNHEY, SMNVEV (reference sequence). This CDR3 is 17 amino acids long. V lost 8 bases to trimming and J lost 0 bases, with 20 bases between them. CDR3 bases: TGTGCCAGCGGACGCCGAGGGAGTACTGATAGCAATCAGCCCCAGCATTTT. This codes for CASGRRGSTDSNQPQHF.

This clonotype was counted between two and nine times. The chain uses TRBV3-1 and TRBJ1-5; possible D gene TRBD1, 5 bases. Between the trimmed V and J ends, which lost 4 bases and 12 bases, there was a span of 16 bases. CDR1 and CDR2 (germline): LGHDT, YNNKEL (reference sequence). This CDR3 spans 13 amino acids. CDR3 protein: CASSLAGTPSQHF. DNA for the CDR3: TGTGCCAGCAGCCTGGCCGGGACCCCCAGCCAGCATTTT.

This clonotype was recorded at least ten times. The chain has TRBV5-4 and TRBJ1-1; possible D gene TRBD1, 5 bases. This CDR3 comprises 16 residues. CDR1 is SGHNT and CDR2 is YYREEE in the germline V gene (reference sequence). The V end was cut by 1 base, the J end by 1 base, with 14 bases between. DNA for the CDR3: TGTGCCAGCAGCTTGCCCCAGGCGACAGCGAACACTGAAGCTTTCTTT. Translated, it gives CASSLPQATANTEAFF.

The CDR3 sequence: CAWSADPTYNQPQHF. CDR3 nucleotide sequence: TGTGCCTGGAGTGCGGACCCTACTTACAATCAGCCCCAGCATTTT. The chain employs TRBV30 and TRBJ1-5; no clear D. The CDR3 consists of 15 residues. Germline lookup yields CDR1 GTSNPN and CDR2 SVGIG (reference sequence). V was pared by 1 base and J by 3 bases, with 13 bases between.

The chain links TRBV28 to TRBJ1-1, with a tentative D call TRBD1 (5 bases). Trimming cost V 5 bases and J 4 bases, with 14 bases left between them. The CDR3 runs 14 residues. CDR1 and CDR2 (germline): MDHEN, SYDVKM. The CDR3 is CASSPGLSGTEAFF. The CDR3 nucleotides are TGTGCCAGCAGTCCAGGGTTGTCAGGCACTGAAGCTTTCTTT.

V is TRBV4-1 and J is TRBJ1-1; 7 bases fit TRBD1. Trimming removed 3 bases from V and 4 bases from J; junction bases left unmatched: 17. The CDR3 loop spans 18 amino acids. The V gene's germline CDR1 is MGHRA and CDR2 YSYEKL. The CDR3 sequence is CASSHFLIRDREGTEAFF. DNA of the CDR3: TGCGCCAGCAGCCACTTCCTGATCCGCGACAGGGAAGGCACTGAAGCTTTCTTT.

On this clonotype itself: The CDR3 end shows no conserved phenylalanine or tryptophan, and so a read error is likely. The J gene is TRBJ2-7, the V gene TRBV6-1; D unclear. This CDR3 is built from 11 residues. The V gene's germline CDR1 is MNHNS and CDR2 SASEGT. CDR3 loop: CASSGPYEQYL. The CDR3 nucleotides read TGTGCCAGTAGTGGCCCCTACGAGCAGTACTTG.

There are many counts of this clonotype. The chain combines TRBV4-1 with TRBJ1-5, with 9 bases fitting TRBD1. The CDR3 runs 17 residues. V trimming: 0 bases; J trimming: 2 bases; junction bases outside the gene matches: 5. Germline lookup yields CDR1 MGHRA and CDR2 YSYEKL. CDR3 DNA: TGCGCCAGCAGCCAAGACGGTGGGACAGGGCGCAATCAGCCCCAGCATTTT. Protein sequence: CASSQDGGTGRNQPQHF.

This clonotype was detected many times. This chain links TRBV7-3 with TRBJ2-2; D is possibly TRBD1 (6 bases). The CDR3 covers 15 residues. Trimming took off 5 bases at V and 3 bases at J, with 13 bases between the two ends. Germline V lookup: CDR1 SGHTA, CDR2 FQGTGA. The CDR3 DNA follows: TGTGCCAGCAGCCCTACAGGGCTGGACACCGGGGAGCTGTTTTTT. It translates to CASSPTGLDTGELFF.

This clonotype appeared many times. This sequence joins TRBV6-1 and TRBJ2-5; the match to TRBD2 covers 9 bases. Germline lookup yields CDR1 MNHNS and CDR2 SASEGT. The CDR3 spans 13 residues. The V and J ends lost 6 bases and 8 bases, in that order; junction bases with no gene match: 7. The CDR3 spells CASSPSGDGTQYF. The CDR3 DNA sequence: TGTGCCAGCAGCCCTAGCGGGGACGGTACCCAGTACTTC.

The chain joins TRBV7-8 to TRBJ1-1, with D possibly being TRBD1 (5 bases). V lost 5 bases and J lost 4, with 11 bases in between. This CDR3 region has 13 residues. The germline V gene encodes CDR1 SGHVS and CDR2 FQNEAQ. The CDR3 protein is CASSPGPRTEAFF. CDR3 in DNA: TGTGCCAGCAGCCCGGGGCCCCGCACTGAAGCTTTCTTT.

Ten or more counts support this clonotype. The chain employs TRBV7-2 and TRBJ1-2; tentatively, D is TRBD1 (6 bases). Trimming pared 4 bases from V and 5 bases from J, leaving 29 bases between. The length of the CDR3 is 19 residues. Germline-derived CDR1 and CDR2 are SGHTA and FQGNSA. The CDR3 spells CASSSPRGGTVTTQYGYTF. The CDR3 bases are TGTGCCAGCAGCTCCCCCAGAGGGGGGACGGTTACAACCCAATATGGCTACACCTTC.

This clonotype was seen many times. The chain uses TRBV11-1 and TRBJ2-5, with 7 bases that match TRBD2. Germline V gene sequence: CDR1 SGHAT, CDR2 FQDESV (reference sequence). This CDR3 is built from 19 residues. V was clipped by 0 bases and J by 1 base; unmatched bases: 14. The chain's CDR3 is CASSLASGTIQHIQETQYF. CDR3 DNA sequence: TGTGCCAGCAGCTTAGCCTCTGGGACTATCCAGCACATCCAAGAGACCCAGTACTTC. Drawing the rest from reference TRBV11-1 and TRBJ2-5, the complete variable domain is EAEVAQSPRYKITEKSQAVAFWCDPISGHATLYWYRQILGQGPELLVQFQDESVVDDSQLPKDRFSAERLKGVDSTLKIQPAELGDSAMYLCASSLASGTIQHIQETQYFGPGTRLLVL.

This clonotype was seen ten or more times. The V call is TRBV6-5, the J call TRBJ2-7; 11 positions agree with TRBD2. The V gene end was trimmed by 10 bases and the J gene end by 5 bases; junction bases not matched to a gene: 13. Germline CDR1 reads MNHEY; CDR2 reads SVGAGI. The CDR3 runs 15 residues. CDR3 region: CATSPLLAGVDEQYF. The CDR3 region has the DNA TGTGCCACCTCCCCCTTACTAGCGGGGGTTGACGAGCAGTACTTC.